The 14 T cell receptor beta chains given below trace back to one sample, sequenced in a study of response to subunit inactivated influenza vaccine. TCRdb independently ran MiXCR on the RT-PCR reads; one entry per CDR3 protein. This table has 700,000 to 800,000 distinct CDR3 sequences, 18% appearing once. This material consisted of PBMCs from blood, taken around 5 days after vaccination. These receptors were taken from a man aged 50-59 years who received an inactivated influenza vaccine.

This clonotype was seen a few times. The chain is built from TRBV25-1 and TRBJ2-7, with a tentative D call TRBD1 (6 bases). Trimming took off 2 bases at V and 1 base at J, with 18 bases between the two ends. The CDR3 totals 17 residues. CDR1 is MGHDK, CDR2 SYGVNS, per germline. The CDR3 region has the DNA TGTGCCAGCAGTGAAATCATCAGGGGCAGGGGATCCTACGAGCAGTACTTC. This encodes CASSEIIRGRGSYEQYF.

In this sample, this clonotype turned up a few times. This chain links TRBV11-3 with TRBJ2-3; either TRBD1 or TRBD2 may fit D (5 bases each). V lost 5 bases and J lost 2, with 17 bases in between. Per the germline V gene, CDR1 is SGHNT and CDR2 is YENEEA. The CDR3 length is 16 residues. CDR3 protein: CASSPEGRGNTDTQYF. In nucleotides, the CDR3 is TGTGCCAGCAGCCCCGAGGGACGGGGAAACACAGATACGCAGTATTTT. Supplemented by reference TRBV11-3 and TRBJ2-3, the full variable domain reads EAGVVQSPRYKIIEKKQPVAFWCNPISGHNTLYWYLQNLGQGPELLIRYENEEAVDDSQLPKDRFSAERLKGVDSTLKIQPAELGDSAVYLCASSPEGRGNTDTQYFGPGTRLTVL.

This rearrangement joins TRBV20-1 to TRBJ2-4, with TRBD1 identical over 7 bases. CDR1 is DFQATT and CDR2 is SNEGSKA in the germline V gene (reference sequence). J gave up 7 bases and V 6 bases, and 6 bases lay outside the gene matches. The CDR3 has 12 residues. The CDR3 reads CSALKQGNIQYF. The CDR3 DNA reads as TGCAGTGCCCTTAAACAGGGGAACATTCAGTACTTC.

This clonotype was seen many times. The rearrangement links TRBV5-6 to TRBJ2-2; 13 bases line up with TRBD2. Germline loops: CDR1 SGHDT, CDR2 YYEEEE. The V segment lost 5 bases and the J segment 5 bases; nucleotides outside the gene matches: 6. The CDR3 contains 16 residues. The CDR3 spells CASREGLAGLTGELFF. CDR3 in DNA: TGTGCCAGCAGAGAGGGACTAGCGGGGTTAACCGGGGAGCTGTTTTTT. The variable domain in full, with the rest retrieved from reference TRBV5-6 and TRBJ2-2, is DAGVTQSPTHLIKTRGQQVTLRCSPKSGHDTVSWYQQALGQGPQFIFQYYEEEERQRGNFPDRFSGHQFPNYSSELNVNALLLGDSALYLCASREGLAGLTGELFFGEGSRLTVL.

This rearrangement joins TRBV5-1 to TRBJ2-3, with TRBD2 identical over 8 bases. With V trimmed by 4 bases and J by 3 bases, 10 bases remained unmatched. Germline V gene data show CDR1 as SGHRS and CDR2 as YFSETQ. The length of the CDR3 is 16 residues. The CDR3 loop reads CASSPGLAGWTDTQYF. CDR3 nucleotides: TGCGCCAGCAGCCCGGGATTAGCGGGGTGGACAGATACGCAGTATTTT.

The table lists this clonotype with a few counts. V usage is TRBV6-5 and J usage is TRBJ1-1; D not resolved. Germline-derived CDR1 and CDR2 are MNHEY and SVGAGI. The CDR3 is 15 amino acids. Trimming removed 0 bases from V and 4 bases from J, with 12 bases in between. The CDR3 region has the DNA TGTGCCAGCAGTTACTCAGGACCCATTGGCACTGAAGCTTTCTTT. This gives the protein CASSYSGPIGTEAFF.

The gene calls are TRBV29-1 and TRBJ1-1; possibly TRBD1 for D (6 bases). Trimming removed 6 bases at V and 6 bases at J, with 17 bases between. Germline CDR1 is SQVTM and CDR2 is ANQGSEA. The CDR3 covers 13 residues. The CDR3 loop reads CSVHRVLLPEAFF. CDR3 DNA: TGCAGCGTCCACAGGGTTCTTCTACCTGAAGCTTTCTTT.

This clonotype has a handful of counts. This chain connects TRBV10-3 to TRBJ2-3; D possibly corresponds to TRBD1 (5 bases). CDR1 and CDR2 (germline): ENHRY, SYGVKD. This CDR3 region has 13 residues. V was pared by 8 bases and J by 4 bases, with 13 bases between. CDR3 amino acids: CAIGASVPDTQYF. In nucleotides, the CDR3 is TGTGCCATCGGGGCTAGTGTCCCAGATACGCAGTATTTT.

The genes are TRBV9 and TRBJ1-1, with a possible D match to TRBD1 (5 bases). The CDR3 loop spans 13 amino acids. Germline V CDR1 and CDR2: SGDLS, YYNGEE. V lost 0 bases to trimming and J lost 4 bases, with 7 bases between them. Written as DNA, the CDR3 is TGTGCCAGCAGCGTAGGGGGCCGCACTGAAGCTTTCTTT. Translating it yields CASSVGGRTEAFF.

This chain links TRBV5-1 with TRBJ2-2, with D perhaps TRBD1 (6 bases). The V end was cut by 4 bases, the J end by 2 bases, with 15 bases between. There are 16 residues in the CDR3. From germline, CDR1 is SGHRS and CDR2 YFSETQ. This CDR3 is CASSVGDMGNTGELFF. CDR3 DNA sequence: TGCGCCAGCAGCGTGGGGGACATGGGCAACACCGGGGAGCTGTTTTTT.

The chain combines TRBV12-3 or TRBV12-4 with TRBJ1-3; D is unclear. The CDR3 totals 14 residues. The V gene lost 4 bases and the J gene lost 0 bases, with 7 bases spanning the gap. CDR3 DNA: TGTGCCAGCAGTTCCGGACCCTCTGGAAACACCATATATTTT. Translation: CASSSGPSGNTIYF.

This chain joins TRBV5-1 and TRBJ2-5; unclear D gene. CDR3 length: 14 amino acids. V dropped 4 bases and J dropped 0 bases, with 10 bases sitting between them. Germline V CDR1 and CDR2: SGHRS, YFSETQ. Here the CDR3 reads CASSGTRYQETQYF. CDR3 DNA: TGCGCCAGCAGCGGCACCAGGTACCAAGAGACCCAGTACTTC.

V usage is TRBV20-1 and J usage is TRBJ2-5; D unresolved. The CDR3 is 13 residues long. V was clipped by 5 bases and J by 5 bases, with 15 bases between them. The germline V gene has CDR1 DFQATT and CDR2 SNEGSKA (reference sequence). The CDR3 loop reads CSAQQCIGETQYF. The CDR3 nucleotides are TGCAGTGCTCAACAGTGTATCGGCGAGACCCAGTACTTC.

In this sample, this clonotype turned up a few times. The V call is TRBV28, the J call TRBJ2-3, with 9 bases fitting TRBD1. Germline V gene sequence: CDR1 MDHEN, CDR2 SYDVKM. This CDR3 region has 16 residues. Trimming removed 4 bases from V and 2 bases from J; junction bases left unmatched: 7. The DNA for the CDR3 is TGTGCCAGCAGTTCACTCGACAGGGGGGTCACAGATACGCAGTATTTT. It yields the protein CASSSLDRGVTDTQYF.